The next 17 T cell receptor beta chains were all read from a single sample in a study. TCRdb independently ran MiXCR on the RT-PCR reads; one entry per CDR3 protein. Found here are about 680,000 distinct CDR3 sequences, approximately 15% of them singletons; the top ten hold 3.6%. The material sequenced was memory CD4+ T cells from blood. The origin of the receptors is a female donor in good health, serving as a healthy control.

The chain links TRBV9 to TRBJ1-1, with D perhaps TRBD1 (5 bases). This CDR3 comprises 15 residues. Germline lookup yields CDR1 SGDLS and CDR2 YYNGEE. Deletions cut 0 bases from V and 6 bases from J, with 15 bases between. The CDR3 reads CASSVVPGVGAEAFF. Here the CDR3 DNA reads TGTGCCAGCAGCGTAGTGCCGGGGGTCGGGGCTGAAGCTTTCTTT.

This clonotype was found a few times. The chain has TRBV6-5 and TRBJ2-7, with TRBD2 as a possible D gene (6 bases). This CDR3 comprises 14 residues. V was pared by 5 bases and J by 2 bases, with 13 bases between. Germline loops: CDR1 MNHEY, CDR2 SVGAGI. The CDR3 region has the DNA TGTGCCAGCAGTCGACTGACGGGAGCCTACGAGCAGTACTTC. The encoded protein is CASSRLTGAYEQYF.

V is TRBV7-2 and J is TRBJ2-6; D ambiguous. This CDR3 has 14 residues. CDR1 and CDR2 (germline): SGHTA, FQGNSA. Between the trimmed V and J ends, which lost 5 bases and 2 bases, there was a span of 7 bases. The CDR3 region has the DNA TGTGCCAGCAGCCGAGAACCTGGGGCCAACGTCCTGACTTTC. Its translation: CASSREPGANVLTF. The full variable domain, its missing parts supplied by reference TRBV7-2 and TRBJ2-6, is GAGVSQSPSNKVTEKGKDVELRCDPISGHTALYWYRQSLGQGLEFLIYFQGNSAPDKSGLPSDRFSAERTGGSVSTLTIQRTQQEDSAVYLCASSREPGANVLTFGAGSRLTVL.

This clonotype has a handful of counts. The J gene is TRBJ2-7, the V gene TRBV20-1; 7 bases line up with TRBD1. The CDR3 totals 11 residues. V shed 4 bases, J shed 4 bases, and the junction held 1 base outside the gene matches. Germline V gives CDR1 DFQATT, CDR2 SNEGSKA (reference sequence). This CDR3 reads CSATRGYEQYF. CDR3 coding DNA: TGCAGTGCTACCAGGGGGTACGAGCAGTACTTC.

V and J are TRBV6-2 or TRBV6-3 and TRBJ2-3; D not resolved. The CDR3 contains 14 residues. CDR1 is MNHEY, CDR2 SVGEGT, per germline. Trimming took off 5 bases at V and 1 base at J, with 10 bases between the two ends. CDR3 in amino acids: CASSKTSRTDTQYF. The CDR3 DNA follows: TGTGCCAGCAGTAAGACAAGCCGCACAGATACGCAGTATTTT.

This clonotype was detected ten times or more. V is TRBV2 and J is TRBJ1-6, with 8 bases matching TRBD1. V lost 4 bases, J lost 8 bases, and 4 bases stayed unmatched. The CDR3 sequence is 14 residues long. Germline assignment: CDR1 SNHLY and CDR2 FYNNEI. CDR3 nucleotides: TGTGCCAGCAGTGGACAGGGGCGAGATTCACCCCTCCACTTT. Residues: CASSGQGRDSPLHF. The full variable domain, completed using reference TRBV2 and TRBJ1-6, is EPEVTQTPSHQVTQMGQEVILRCVPISNHLYFYWYRQILGQKVEFLVSFYNNEISEKSEIFDDQFSVERPDGSNFTLKIRSTKLEDSAMYFCASSGQGRDSPLHFGNGTRLTVT.

This clonotype has more than one count but fewer than ten. The CDR3 bases are TGTGCCAGCACCCGGGAGGCTAGCGGGGGCACCGGGGAGCTGTTTTTT. It encodes CASTREASGGTGELFF. The V call is TRBV5-5, the J call TRBJ2-2; 10 bases align to TRBD2. CDR3 length: 16 residues. V lost 6 bases, J lost 4 bases, and 9 bases stayed unmatched. CDR1 is SGHKS and CDR2 is YYEKEE in the germline V gene (reference sequence).

The chain joins TRBV6-5 to TRBJ1-2; 12 nucleotides match TRBD1. From germline, CDR1 is MNHEY and CDR2 SVGAGI. Losses at the gene ends were 6 bases for V and 4 bases for J; bases not matched to a gene: 9. The CDR3 is 16 residues long. CDR3 protein: CASRPRDRGRIYGYTF. DNA for the CDR3: TGTGCCAGCAGACCCCGGGACAGGGGGCGTATCTATGGCTACACCTTC.

There are many counts of this clonotype. This chain links TRBV29-1 with TRBJ2-3; no clear D gene. CDR1 is SQVTM, CDR2 ANQGSEA, per germline. The CDR3 totals 14 residues. V gave up 7 bases and J gave up 0 bases, with 14 bases separating them. The CDR3 spells CSGSQAVSTDTQYF. The DNA of the CDR3 is TGCAGCGGTAGCCAGGCTGTGAGCACAGATACGCAGTATTTT.

The chain carries TRBV10-1 and TRBJ2-1; D unresolved. Looked up from germline, CDR1 is WNHNN and CDR2 is SYGVQD (reference sequence). The CDR3 has 8 amino acids. Deletions cut 11 bases from V and 10 bases from J, with 6 bases between. The CDR3 loop is CAGQEQFF. CDR3 bases: TGCGCCGGCCAGGAGCAGTTCTTC.

A few counts support this clonotype. The rearrangement links TRBV7-2 to TRBJ2-7; D not resolved. V was clipped by 5 bases and J by 0 bases, with 8 bases between them. CDR3 length equals 13 residues. Germline CDR1 SGHTA, CDR2 FQGNSA. The CDR3 loop is CASSARVSYEQYF. Here the CDR3 DNA reads TGTGCCAGCAGCGCACGGGTCTCCTACGAGCAGTACTTC.

The V and J genes are TRBV18 and TRBJ2-7, with 7 bases aligning to TRBD2. Per the germline V gene, CDR1 is KGHSH and CDR2 is LQKENI. V dropped 4 bases and J dropped 6; count of bases not matched to a gene: 6. This CDR3 has 13 residues. The CDR3 loop is CASSRGGDGEQYF. Written as DNA, the CDR3 is TGTGCCAGCTCACGGGGGGGGGACGGCGAGCAGTACTTC.

This clonotype turned up a few times. The chain couples TRBV20-1 to TRBJ1-1; TRBD1 might be the D (6 bases). V lost 6 bases and J lost 4, with 12 bases in between. The CDR3 sequence is 12 residues long. Germline CDR1 is DFQATT and CDR2 is SNEGSKA (reference sequence). This CDR3 reads CSAAGQTTEAFF. The CDR3 DNA sequence: TGCAGTGCGGCAGGACAGACCACTGAAGCTTTCTTT.

At least ten counts were recorded for this clonotype. V usage is TRBV4-3 and J usage is TRBJ2-3, with unresolved D. Germline V lookup: CDR1 LGHNA, CDR2 YSLEER. The CDR3 is made up of 13 amino acids. The V gene lost 0 bases and the J gene lost 2 bases, with 3 bases spanning the gap. For the CDR3, the DNA is TGCGCCAGCAGCCAAGAGCACACAGATACGCAGTATTTT. Encoded protein: CASSQEHTDTQYF.

This clonotype occurred many times. J is TRBJ2-1 and V is TRBV9; D possibly corresponds to TRBD1 (6 bases). Germline V gene data show CDR1 as SGDLS and CDR2 as YYNGEE. The CDR3 has 14 amino acids. Trimming pared 2 bases from V and 5 bases from J, leaving 11 bases between. In DNA form, the CDR3 reads TGTGCCAGCAGCGTTTCAGGGGCCGACAATGAGCAGTTCTTC. Its protein product is CASSVSGADNEQFF. Full variable domain (missing parts from reference TRBV9 and TRBJ2-1): DSGVTQTPKHLITATGQRVTLRCSPRSGDLSVYWYQQSLDQGLQFLIQYYNGEERAKGNILERFSAQQFPDLHSELNLSSLELGDSALYFCASSVSGADNEQFFGPGTRLTVL.

This clonotype has just a few counts. J is TRBJ2-5 and V is TRBV5-1; 10 bases line up with TRBD2. The germline V gene encodes CDR1 SGHRS and CDR2 YFSETQ. The CDR3 loop spans 16 amino acids. Germline trimming cut 4 bases from V and 2 bases from J; bases unmatched to any gene: 8. The CDR3 spells CASSPPLAGGQETQYF. The CDR3 region has the DNA TGCGCCAGCAGCCCTCCTTTAGCGGGAGGTCAAGAGACCCAGTACTTC.

On this clonotype itself: One base away lies a much larger clone, so this may be a sequencing read error. The chain carries TRBV20-1 and TRBJ1-5; D is unresolved. The CDR3 has 17 residues. The germline V gene has CDR1 DFQATT and CDR2 SNEGSKA (reference sequence). V shed 0 bases and J shed 3 bases, with 18 bases lying between them. The CDR3 region is CSARDSAGLDFNQPQHF. In DNA, the CDR3 is TGCAGTGCTAGAGACTCGGCAGGACTGGATTTCAATCAGCCCCAGCATTTT.